Listed below are T cell receptor beta chains from one sample, sequenced in a study of shared clonotypes between healthy human individuals. Clones were sequenced by immunoSEQ multiplex PCR, and TCRdb holds only the in-frame ones, with some missing. The sample shows nearly 750,000 clones, over 60% of them seen only once. The sample consisted of memory CD4+ T cells sorted from blood. Receptors were obtained from a woman under 40 in good health. CDR3s include the opening cysteine and the closing phenylalanine or tryptophan. Each record gives: clone size, D gene, J gene, V gene, CDR3 protein, CDR3 DNA. A D gene is named only where the DNA matches it firmly. Clone size appears in some rows only: once, few, many, or a class for an expanded clone.

. . TRBJ1-1 TRBV7-2 CASSEQQGVGTEAFF TGTGCCAGCAGCGAACAACAGGGAGTTGGGACTGAAGCTTTCTTT
. . TRBJ2-7 TRBV10-1 CASSVGTGRSEQYF TGCGCCAGCAGTGTTGGGACCGGGAGATCCGAGCAGTACTTC
. . TRBJ1-5 TRBV5-6 CASSLSGRSNQPQHF TGTGCCAGCAGCTTGTCTGGACGCAGCAATCAGCCCCAGCATTTT
many TRBD2 TRBJ2-7 TRBV5-4 CASSLRGTSGRGEQYF TGTGCCAGCAGCTTGAGGGGGACTAGCGGGAGAGGCGAGCAGTACTTC
. . TRBJ2-7 TRBV2 CASRDQMGAIYEQYF TGTGCCAGCAGAGATCAAATGGGAGCCATCTACGAGCAGTACTTC
few . TRBJ2-7 TRBV11-2 CASSPDGTYEQYF TGTGCCAGCAGCCCGGACGGAACCTACGAGCAGTACTTC
. . TRBJ2-3 TRBV5-5 CASSLEADTQYF TGTGCCAGCAGCTTGGAGGCAGATACGCAGTATTTT
. . TRBJ1-2 TRBV2 CASTAGSIGYTF TGTGCCAGCACCGCCGGCTCTATAGGCTACACCTTC
once . TRBJ2-2 TRBV2 CASSEAQDNTGELFF TGTGCCAGCAGTGAAGCGCAGGACAACACCGGGGAGCTGTTTTTT
. TRBD2 TRBJ2-5 TRBV19 CASSPRLAGGLIRSETQYF TGTGCCAGTAGTCCGCGACTAGCGGGAGGCTTAATAAGATCAGAGACCCAGTACTTC